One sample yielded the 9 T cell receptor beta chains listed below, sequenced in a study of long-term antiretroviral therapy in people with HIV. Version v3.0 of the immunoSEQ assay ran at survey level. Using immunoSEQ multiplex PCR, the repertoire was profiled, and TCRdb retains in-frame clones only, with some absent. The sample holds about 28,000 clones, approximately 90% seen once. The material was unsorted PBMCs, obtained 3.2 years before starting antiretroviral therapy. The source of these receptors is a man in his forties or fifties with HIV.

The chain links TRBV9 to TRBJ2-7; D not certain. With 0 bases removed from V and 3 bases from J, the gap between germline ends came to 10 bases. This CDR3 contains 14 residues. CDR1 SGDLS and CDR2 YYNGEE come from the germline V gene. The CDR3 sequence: CASSVGIADYEQYF. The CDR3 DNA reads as TGTGCCAGCAGCGTAGGAATAGCCGACTACGAGCAGTACTTC.

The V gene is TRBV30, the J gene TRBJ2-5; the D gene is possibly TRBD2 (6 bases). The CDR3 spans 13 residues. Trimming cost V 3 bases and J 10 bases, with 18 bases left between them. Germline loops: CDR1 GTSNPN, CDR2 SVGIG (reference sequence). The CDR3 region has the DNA TGTGCCTGGAGCGGGGGTATGGGGCGCAGCCAGTACTTC. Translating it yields CAWSGGMGRSQYF. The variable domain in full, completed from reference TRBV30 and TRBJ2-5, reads SQTIHQWPATLVQPVGSPLSLECTVEGTSNPNLYWYRQAAGRGLQLLFYSVGIGQISSEVPQNLSASRPQDRQFILSSKKLLLSDSGFYLCAWSGGMGRSQYFGPGTRLLVL.

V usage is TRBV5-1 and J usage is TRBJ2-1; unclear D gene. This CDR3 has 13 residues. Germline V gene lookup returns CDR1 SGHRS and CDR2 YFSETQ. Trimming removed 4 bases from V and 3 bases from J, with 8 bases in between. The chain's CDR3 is CASSPESYNEQFF. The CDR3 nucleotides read TGCGCCAGCAGCCCCGAGAGCTACAATGAGCAGTTCTTC.

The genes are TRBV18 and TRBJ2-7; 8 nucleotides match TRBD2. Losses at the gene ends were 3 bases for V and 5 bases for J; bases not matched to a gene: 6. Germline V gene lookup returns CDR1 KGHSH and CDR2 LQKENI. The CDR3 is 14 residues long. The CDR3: CASSPGLVSHEQYF. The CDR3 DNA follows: TGTGCCAGCTCACCGGGACTAGTCTCACACGAGCAGTACTTC.

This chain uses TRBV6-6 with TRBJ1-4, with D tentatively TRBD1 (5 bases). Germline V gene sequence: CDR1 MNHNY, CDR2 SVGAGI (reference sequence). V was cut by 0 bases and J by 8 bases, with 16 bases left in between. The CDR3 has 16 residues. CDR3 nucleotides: TGTGCCAGCAGTTACTCGAAAGGGACGGCGGGGGAAAAACTGTTTTTT. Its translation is CASSYSKGTAGEKLFF.

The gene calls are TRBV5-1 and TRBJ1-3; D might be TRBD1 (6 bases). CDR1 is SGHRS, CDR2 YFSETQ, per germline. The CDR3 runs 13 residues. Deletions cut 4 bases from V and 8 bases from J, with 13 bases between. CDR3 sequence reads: CASSAQGSDTIYF. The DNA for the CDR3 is TGCGCCAGCAGCGCACAGGGCTCCGACACCATATATTTT.

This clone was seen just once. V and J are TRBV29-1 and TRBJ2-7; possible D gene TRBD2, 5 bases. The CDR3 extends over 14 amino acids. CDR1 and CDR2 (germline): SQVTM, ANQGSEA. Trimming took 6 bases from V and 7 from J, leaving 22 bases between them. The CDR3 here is CSVGRSPTWEEQYF. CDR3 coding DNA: TGCAGCGTCGGAAGGAGCCCCACATGGGAGGAGCAGTACTTC.

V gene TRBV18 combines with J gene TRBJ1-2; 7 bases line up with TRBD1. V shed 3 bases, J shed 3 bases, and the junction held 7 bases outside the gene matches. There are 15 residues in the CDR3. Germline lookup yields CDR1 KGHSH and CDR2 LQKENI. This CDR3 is CASSPVGTDYYGYTF. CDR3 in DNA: TGTGCCAGCTCACCTGTAGGGACAGACTACTATGGCTACACCTTC.

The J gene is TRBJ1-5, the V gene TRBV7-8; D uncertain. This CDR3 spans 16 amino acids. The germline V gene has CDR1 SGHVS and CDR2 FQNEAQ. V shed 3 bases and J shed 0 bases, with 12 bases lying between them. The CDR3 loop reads CASSFYSGYSNQPQHF. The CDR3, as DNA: TGTGCCAGCAGCTTCTACAGCGGGTATAGCAATCAGCCCCAGCATTTT.